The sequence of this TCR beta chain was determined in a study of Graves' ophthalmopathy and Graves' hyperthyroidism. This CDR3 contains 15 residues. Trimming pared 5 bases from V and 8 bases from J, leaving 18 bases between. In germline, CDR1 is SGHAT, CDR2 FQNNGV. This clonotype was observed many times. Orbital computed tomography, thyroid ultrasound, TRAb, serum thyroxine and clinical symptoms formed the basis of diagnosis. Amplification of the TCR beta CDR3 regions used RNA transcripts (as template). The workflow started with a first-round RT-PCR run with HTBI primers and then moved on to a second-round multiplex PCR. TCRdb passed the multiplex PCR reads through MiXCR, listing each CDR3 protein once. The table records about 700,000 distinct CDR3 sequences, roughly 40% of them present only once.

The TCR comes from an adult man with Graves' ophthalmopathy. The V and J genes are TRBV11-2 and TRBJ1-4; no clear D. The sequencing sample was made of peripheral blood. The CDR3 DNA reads TGTGCCAGCAGCCTTGTTGGGAGAGCGAACGAAAAACTGTTTTTT. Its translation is CASSLVGRANEKLFF.